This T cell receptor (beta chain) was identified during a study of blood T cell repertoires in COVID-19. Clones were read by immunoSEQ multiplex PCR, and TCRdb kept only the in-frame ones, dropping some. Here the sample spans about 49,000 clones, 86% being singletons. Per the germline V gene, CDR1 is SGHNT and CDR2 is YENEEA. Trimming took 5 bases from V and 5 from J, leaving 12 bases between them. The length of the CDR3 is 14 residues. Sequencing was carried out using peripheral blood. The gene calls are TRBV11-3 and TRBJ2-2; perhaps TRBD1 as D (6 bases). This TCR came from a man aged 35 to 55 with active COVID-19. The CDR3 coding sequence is TGTGCCAGCAGCCAACTTCAGGGGACCGGGGAGCTGTTTTTT. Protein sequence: CASSQLQGTGELFF.